The next 22 T cell receptor beta chains were all read from a single sample in a study of CD8+ T cells in alopecia areata (dated by TCRdb to 2017 to 2018). The library was generated by the immunoSEQ multiplex PCR assay. For TCR sequencing, RNA was extracted from every sample and reverse transcribed into cDNA to serve as template. TCRdb limited this immuneACCESS table to in-frame rearrangements with V and J called. A share of clones is missing; checked studies link under half to unresolved V genes, and the rest is unexplained. This sample gives about 200,000 clones in total; roughly 64% of them show up just once. The ten largest clones capture 4% to 5% of the sample. What the time point label conveys for this sample: about 4 weeks on oral tofacitinib. The sample's treatment or condition label is to be understood as: oral pan-JAK inhibitor, 5-10 mg twice daily. The sequenced sample was CD4+ T cells sorted from blood, obtained at week 4, from a patient treated with tofacitinib. These receptors all stem from a human donor with alopecia areata.

This clone appeared a few times. This chain uses TRBV7-2 with TRBJ1-2, with a possible D match to TRBD1 (5 bases). Trimming left V 2 bases short and J 4 bases short, with 11 bases between. This CDR3 is built from 14 residues. Germline assignment: CDR1 SGHTA and CDR2 FQGNSA. CDR3 sequence: CASSLSPGLYGYTF. CDR3 coding DNA: TGTGCCAGCAGCTTATCCCCAGGGCTCTATGGCTACACCTTC.

This chain uses TRBV18 with TRBJ2-5; D remains ambiguous. The CDR3 is 13 amino acids. V lost 2 bases, J lost 5 bases, and 9 bases lay in between. Germline V gene sequence: CDR1 KGHSH, CDR2 LQKENI. The CDR3 reads CASSPGNLETQYF. Here the CDR3 DNA reads TGTGCCAGCTCACCAGGAAATCTCGAGACCCAGTACTTC.

This clone has a handful of counts. This chain uses TRBV5-1 with TRBJ2-7; perhaps TRBD2 as D (5 bases). This CDR3 is 14 amino acids long. V was trimmed by 0 bases and J by 5 bases, leaving 12 bases between them. CDR1 is SGHRS and CDR2 is YFSETQ in the germline V gene. In nucleotides, the CDR3 is TGCGCCAGCAGCTTGGGGGCGGTCGGGAACGAGCAGTACTTC. The encoded protein is CASSLGAVGNEQYF.

V usage is TRBV5-1 and J usage is TRBJ2-7; D remains unclear. This CDR3 comprises 14 residues. CDR1 and CDR2 from the germline V gene are SGHRS and YFSETQ. Deletions cut 10 bases from V and 0 bases from J, with 17 bases between. CDR3 bases: TGCGCCTCCCTTATTGGGCCAGACTCCTACGAGCAGTACTTC. Amino acids: CASLIGPDSYEQYF.

This chain connects TRBV7-8 to TRBJ1-2, with D tentatively TRBD1 (6 bases). Germline CDR1 SGHVS, CDR2 FQNEAQ. The length of the CDR3 is 12 residues. The V end was cut by 5 bases, the J end by 8 bases, with 12 bases between. CDR3 residues: CASSQHREGYTF. Written as DNA, the CDR3 is TGTGCCAGCAGCCAGCACAGGGAAGGCTACACCTTC. The complete variable domain, with remaining parts taken from reference TRBV7-8 and TRBJ1-2, reads GAGVSQSPRYKVAKRGQDVALRCDPISGHVSLFWYQQALGQGPEFLTYFQNEAQLDKSGLPSDRFFAERPEGSVSTLKIQRTQQEDSAVYLCASSQHREGYTFGSGTRLTVV.

In DNA, the CDR3 is TGTGCCTGGACCCGGGAGAAAAACTTGATAGCCAAAAACATTCAGTACTTC. This encodes CAWTREKNLIAKNIQYF. The chain carries TRBV30 and TRBJ2-4; a weak D match, TRBD2 (6 bases). Trimming removed 4 bases from V and 0 bases from J, with 19 bases in between. The V gene's germline CDR1 is GTSNPN and CDR2 SVGIG (reference sequence). The CDR3 sequence is 17 residues long.

The chain recombines TRBV29-1 with TRBJ2-5; 7 bases are shared with TRBD1. From germline, CDR1 is SQVTM and CDR2 ANQGSEA. There are 12 residues in the CDR3. The J segment lost 6 bases and the V segment lost 3 bases, leaving 4 bases of the junction unmatched. This CDR3 is CSVDEGAKTQYF. In nucleotides, the CDR3 is TGCAGCGTTGACGAGGGGGCGAAGACCCAGTACTTC. The variable domain in full, with the rest retrieved from reference TRBV29-1 and TRBJ2-5, is SAVISQKPSRDICQRGTSLTIQCQVDSQVTMMFWYRQQPGQSLTLIATANQGSEATYESGFVIDKFPISRPNLTFSTLTVSNMSPEDSSIYLCSVDEGAKTQYFGPGTRLLVL.

The V and J genes are TRBV7-2 and TRBJ1-2, with 8 bases identical to TRBD1. The germline V gene encodes CDR1 SGHTA and CDR2 FQGNSA. Germline trimming cut 2 bases from V and 7 bases from J; bases unmatched to any gene: 3. CDR3 length: 13 residues. CDR3: CASSLQGAIGYTF. CDR3 bases: TGTGCCAGCAGCTTACAGGGGGCAATTGGCTACACCTTC.

This clone was recorded a few times. This sequence joins TRBV7-6 and TRBJ2-5, with TRBD1 matching 7 bases. CDR1 is SGHVS, CDR2 FNYEAQ, per germline. Trimming removed 0 bases from V and 2 bases from J; junction bases left unmatched: 6. The CDR3 sequence is 16 residues long. Written as DNA, the CDR3 is TGTGCCAGCAGCTTAGCGTCGCCAGGGGGTCAAGAGACCCAGTACTTC. The encoded protein is CASSLASPGGQETQYF.

Regarding this clone: This may arise from a read error, as a much more abundant clone is one base away. This same CDR3 is encoded by further DNA sequences in the sample. The rearrangement links TRBV11-2 to TRBJ1-6; D is unclear. Trimming removed 2 bases at V and 6 bases at J, with 2 bases between. Germline-derived CDR1 and CDR2 are SGHAT and FQNNGV. The CDR3 runs 12 residues. The CDR3 is CASSLTNSPLHF. The CDR3 DNA reads as TGTGCCAGCAGCTTAACTAATTCACCCCTCCACTTT.

The J gene is TRBJ2-5, the V gene TRBV5-1; D is undetermined. The germline V gene has CDR1 SGHRS and CDR2 YFSETQ. The CDR3 is 15 residues long. Between the trimmed V and J ends, which lost 4 bases and 1 base, there was a span of 14 bases. The CDR3 DNA reads TGCGCCAGCAGCCCAGACCCCCTGCCCCAAGAGACCCAGTACTTC. This encodes CASSPDPLPQETQYF. The full variable domain, in which reference TRBV5-1 and TRBJ2-5 provide the parts outside the CDR3, is KAGVTQTPRYLIKTRGQQVTLSCSPISGHRSVSWYQQTPGQGLQFLFEYFSETQRNKGNFPGRFSGRQFSNSRSEMNVSTLELGDSALYLCASSPDPLPQETQYFGPGTRLLVL.

The chain has TRBV29-1 and TRBJ2-5; D not resolved. Germline V gene lookup returns CDR1 SQVTM and CDR2 ANQGSEA. Trimming stripped 2 bases from V and 2 bases from J, with 6 bases between. The CDR3 contains 12 residues. CDR3 nucleotide sequence: TGCAGCGTTGAAATAGATCAAGAGACCCAGTACTTC. Protein product: CSVEIDQETQYF.

A few counts support this clone. Other DNA sequences of this sample code for an identical CDR3. This chain joins TRBV10-3 and TRBJ2-2; 11 bases are shared with TRBD1. The CDR3 consists of 16 residues. The V and J ends lost 4 bases and 3 bases, in that order; junction bases with no gene match: 4. In germline, CDR1 is ENHRY, CDR2 SYGVKD. The CDR3 sequence is CAISGTGGADTGELFF. CDR3 nucleotides: TGTGCCATCAGTGGGACAGGGGGCGCCGACACCGGGGAGCTGTTTTTT.

This clone appeared a few times. The chain carries TRBV10-3 and TRBJ2-1, with 7 bases aligning to TRBD1. Unmatched junction bases numbered 8, after V lost 8 bases and J lost 7 bases. Per the germline V gene, CDR1 is ENHRY and CDR2 is SYGVKD. This CDR3 is 13 amino acids long. CDR3 DNA sequence: TGTGCCATCTCCCAGGGGGATAATAATGAGCAGTTCTTC. Its protein is CAISQGDNNEQFF.

The chain is built from TRBV11-3 and TRBJ2-3; 7 nucleotides align to TRBD1. Trimming at V came to 5 bases and at J to 1 base, leaving 6 bases not matched to a gene. The CDR3 is 15 residues long. Germline V gene data show CDR1 as SGHNT and CDR2 as YENEEA. The CDR3 nucleotides are TGTGCCAGCAGCCCCTGGACAGGAGGCACAGATACGCAGTATTTT. It encodes CASSPWTGGTDTQYF.

This clone was counted a single time. The chain carries TRBV5-1 and TRBJ2-1, with 10 bases aligning to TRBD2. V gave up 3 bases and J gave up 5 bases; unmatched junction bases: 5. The germline V gene encodes CDR1 SGHRS and CDR2 YFSETQ. The CDR3 has 15 residues. CDR3 bases: TGCGCCAGCAGCTCGACAGCGGGGGGGAACAATGAGCAGTTCTTC. Its protein is CASSSTAGGNNEQFF.

This clone turned up a few times. V gene TRBV25-1 combines with J gene TRBJ1-5; D gene uncertain. V lost 4 bases and J 2 bases, leaving 3 bases between the germline ends. The CDR3 consists of 12 residues. Per germline, CDR1 MGHDK and CDR2 SYGVNS. The CDR3 region is CASSGGNQPQHF. The CDR3 bases are TGTGCCAGCAGTGGGGGCAATCAGCCCCAGCATTTT.

The V gene is TRBV5-1, the J gene TRBJ2-3; 9 bases align to TRBD1. The ends lost 4 bases at V and 3 bases at J; junction bases unmatched: 6. The V gene's germline CDR1 is SGHRS and CDR2 YFSETQ. This CDR3 contains 15 residues. CDR3 coding DNA: TGCGCCAGCAGCCCCTCCGGGACAGGGACAGATACGCAGTATTTT. It is translated as CASSPSGTGTDTQYF.

This clone was picked up one time. The genes are TRBV30 and TRBJ1-2; D is undetermined. This CDR3 contains 12 residues. CDR1 and CDR2 (germline): GTSNPN, SVGIG (reference sequence). The V end was cut by 0 bases, the J end by 4 bases, with 6 bases between. CDR3 coding DNA: TGTGCCTGGAGTGTAGTCCCCTATGGCTACACCTTC. Residues: CAWSVVPYGYTF.

The chain carries TRBV4-1 and TRBJ1-5; no clear D gene. The CDR3 sequence is 14 residues long. Germline values: CDR1 MGHRA, CDR2 YSYEKL. V lost 0 bases to trimming and J lost 4 bases, with 7 bases between them. CDR3: CASSQEAANQPQHF. CDR3 DNA sequence: TGCGCCAGCAGCCAAGAGGCCGCGAATCAGCCCCAGCATTTT.

V and J are TRBV29-1 and TRBJ1-2; D call uncertain. The V gene lost 6 bases and the J gene lost 2 bases, with 10 bases spanning the gap. The CDR3 runs 12 residues. CDR1 is SQVTM, CDR2 ANQGSEA, per germline. Written as DNA, the CDR3 is TGCAGCGTATACGACATAAACTATGGCTACACCTTC. It translates to CSVYDINYGYTF.

The CDR3, as DNA: TGTGCCACCAGCAGAGATCCGGGACAGGTTTTGCGGAACACTGAAGCTTTCTTT. Its protein is CATSRDPGQVLRNTEAFF. This sequence joins TRBV15 and TRBJ1-1, with 8 bases aligning to TRBD1. Germline loops: CDR1 LNHNV, CDR2 YYDKDF (reference sequence). The CDR3 extends over 18 amino acids. J was trimmed by 1 base and V by 0 bases; bases with no gene match: 10. Variable domain in full (rest from reference TRBV15 and TRBJ1-1): DAMVIQNPRYQVTQFGKPVTLSCSQTLNHNVMYWYQQKSSQAPKLLFHYYDKDFNNEADTPDNFQSRRPNTSFCFLDIRSPGLGDTAMYLCATSRDPGQVLRNTEAFFGQGTRLTVV.